Below, 10 T cell receptor beta chains from the same sample are listed, as sequenced in a study of blood T cell repertoires in COVID-19. Sequencing was performed with immunoSEQ multiplex PCR; in TCRdb, only in-frame clones are kept and a portion is missing. The sample lists around 72,000 clones, less than 85% occurring once. The sample was peripheral blood. Receptor source: a woman older than 75 with acute or convalescent COVID-19.

V gene TRBV30 combines with J gene TRBJ1-1; D not certain. V shed 2 bases and J shed 3 bases, with 13 bases lying between them. The germline gives CDR1 GTSNPN, CDR2 SVGIG (reference sequence). The CDR3 covers 14 residues. The CDR3 loop is CAWSLPKEYTEAFF. The CDR3 DNA sequence: TGTGCCTGGAGTCTCCCGAAGGAGTACACTGAAGCTTTCTTT.

J is TRBJ1-1 and V is TRBV18, with a possible D match to TRBD1 (5 bases). Looked up from germline, CDR1 is KGHSH and CDR2 is LQKENI. V dropped 3 bases and J dropped 1 base, with 12 bases sitting between them. The CDR3 is made up of 15 amino acids. The CDR3 sequence: CASSPSLTENTEAFF. CDR3 nucleotide sequence: TGTGCCAGCTCACCCTCCCTGACAGAGAACACTGAAGCTTTCTTT. The variable domain in full, with the rest retrieved from reference TRBV18 and TRBJ1-1, is NAGVMQNPRHLVRRRGQEARLRCSPMKGHSHVYWYRQLPEEGLKFMVYLQKENIIDESGMPKERFSAEFPKEGPSILRIQQVVRGDSAAYFCASSPSLTENTEAFFGQGTRLTVV.

This clone appeared a single time. In nucleotides, the CDR3 is TGTGCCAGCAGCGCTTACTCTGGGGCCAACGTCCTGACTTTC. Translation: CASSAYSGANVLTF. V gene TRBV9 combines with J gene TRBJ2-6; D gene unclear. The CDR3 runs 14 residues. V was clipped by 3 bases and J by 0 bases, with 4 bases between them. The germline CDR1 and CDR2 sequences are SGDLS and YYNGEE.

The chain is built from TRBV6-2 or TRBV6-3 and TRBJ1-1, with D uncertain. V lost 2 bases and J 5 bases, leaving 15 bases between the germline ends. CDR1 is MNHEY and CDR2 is SVGEGT in the germline V gene. The CDR3 is 15 residues long. The CDR3 loop is CASSYPHKAGTEAFF. The CDR3 DNA reads as TGTGCCAGCAGTTACCCCCATAAAGCGGGGACTGAAGCTTTCTTT.

The rearrangement joins TRBV7-3 to TRBJ2-1, with D perhaps matching TRBD2 (6 bases). The CDR3 has 16 residues. The germline CDR1 and CDR2 sequences are SGHTA and FQGTGA. Trimming took 5 bases from V and 2 from J, leaving 16 bases between them. The CDR3 sequence: CASSPSGGATYNEQFF. The CDR3 nucleotides read TGTGCCAGCAGCCCCTCGGGCGGGGCGACCTACAATGAGCAGTTCTTC.

The chain couples TRBV10-3 to TRBJ1-3; TRBD1 is a possible D gene (5 bases). This CDR3 has 17 amino acids. V lost 0 bases, J lost 2 bases, and 14 bases lay in between. CDR1 is ENHRY and CDR2 is SYGVKD in the germline V gene. The CDR3 region has the DNA TGTGCCATCAGTGAGTCTCGAGACAGACTTACTGGAAACACCATATATTTT. It is translated as CAISESRDRLTGNTIYF.

This clone came up once. The rearrangement uses TRBV7-8 and TRBJ2-3; 7 nucleotides line up with TRBD1. Trimming at V came to 1 base and at J to 2 bases, leaving 3 bases not matched to a gene. The CDR3 extends over 15 amino acids. Germline assignment: CDR1 SGHVS and CDR2 FQNEAQ. The CDR3 protein is CASSLDDRVTDTQYF. The DNA for the CDR3 is TGTGCCAGCAGCTTAGACGACAGGGTCACAGATACGCAGTATTTT.

As DNA, the CDR3 is TGTGCCAGCAACTCAGGGGACAATAATTCACCCCTCCACTTT. Translation gives CASNSGDNNSPLHF. This sequence joins TRBV3-1 (or the pseudogene TRBV3-2) and TRBJ1-6; tentative D call: TRBD1 (6 bases). V lost 7 bases and J lost 5, with 12 bases in between. The CDR3 covers 14 residues. Germline V CDR1 and CDR2: LGHDT, YNNKEL (reference sequence).

There are a few counts of this clone. For the CDR3, the DNA is TGCGCCAGCAGCTTGCAGGGGGCCTCGAACACTGAAGCTTTCTTT. As protein: CASSLQGASNTEAFF. The chain combines TRBV5-1 with TRBJ1-1; 8 positions agree with TRBD1. The CDR3 consists of 15 residues. The germline V gene has CDR1 SGHRS and CDR2 YFSETQ. J gave up 1 base and V 1 base, and 3 bases lay outside the gene matches.

This chain links TRBV19 with TRBJ1-4, with 8 bases aligning to TRBD1. CDR1 and CDR2 from the germline V gene are LNHDA and SQIVND (reference sequence). Trimming at V came to 7 bases and at J to 6 bases, leaving 7 bases not matched to a gene. This CDR3 spans 14 amino acids. The CDR3 DNA sequence: TGTGCCAGTAAAACAACAGGGGGGTATGAAAAACTGTTTTTT. Translation: CASKTTGGYEKLFF.